Presented here are 26 T cell receptor beta chains from one specimen sequenced in a study of shared clonotypes between healthy human individuals. Repertoires were generated with immunoSEQ multiplex PCR, while TCRdb's copy carries only in-frame clones and drops some. Of 150,000 to 200,000 clones in the sample, 65% to 80% were seen once. The sequenced sample consisted of memory CD4+ T cells sorted from blood. The subset is: CD45RA-negative fraction. These receptors were taken from a man younger than 40 in good health.

This sequence joins TRBV11-2 and TRBJ2-1; a weak D match, TRBD2 (5 bases). The CDR3 covers 12 residues. The V end lost 5 bases, the J end lost 9 bases, and 11 bases lay between the germline ends. The germline V gene has CDR1 SGHAT and CDR2 FQNNGV. The CDR3 sequence: CASSDGDGEQFF. CDR3 nucleotide sequence: TGTGCCAGCAGCGACGGGGATGGTGAGCAGTTCTTC.

V and J are TRBV6-1 and TRBJ1-2; D call uncertain. The length of the CDR3 is 14 residues. Germline values: CDR1 MNHNS, CDR2 SASEGT. Trimming stripped 1 base from V and 4 bases from J, with 10 bases between. CDR3 in amino acids: CASSEGRSFYGYTF. The CDR3 coding sequence is TGTGCCAGCAGTGAAGGCAGGAGTTTCTATGGCTACACCTTC.

Here the CDR3 DNA reads TGTGGAACAAAGAGTATAGGGACAGGGGCCTACAATGAGCAGTTCTTC. This gives the protein CGTKSIGTGAYNEQFF. The rearrangement uses TRBV19 and TRBJ2-1, with 10 bases identical to TRBD1. The CDR3 is 16 amino acids. The germline V gene encodes CDR1 LNHDA and CDR2 SQIVND (reference sequence).

V and J are TRBV21-1 and TRBJ1-5. TRBV21-1 is assigned pseudogene status. The CDR3 totals 20 residues. The CDR3 loop is CASSAQLEGPRRYSNQPQHF. CDR3 in DNA: TGTGCCAGCAGCGCCCAATTAGAGGGACCGAGAAGATATAGCAATCAGCCCCAGCATTTT.

The chain recombines TRBV5-1 with TRBJ2-3; 7 bases agree with TRBD2. V lost 3 bases, J lost 5 bases, and 12 bases stayed unmatched. The CDR3 is made up of 16 amino acids. Germline V gene data show CDR1 as SGHRS and CDR2 as YFSETQ. CDR3 in amino acids: CASSSSPGGGEDTQYF. The CDR3 DNA reads as TGCGCCAGCAGCTCATCACCGGGAGGCGGGGAAGATACGCAGTATTTT.

This chain connects TRBV7-2 to TRBJ2-7; D is perhaps TRBD1 or TRBD2 (5 bases each). The CDR3 loop spans 14 amino acids. Germline V CDR1 and CDR2: SGHTA, FQGNSA. Trimming left V 6 bases short and J 2 bases short, with 14 bases between. The CDR3 sequence: CASRPGTSTYEQYF. The CDR3 DNA reads as TGTGCCAGCAGGCCCGGGACGTCTACCTACGAGCAGTACTTC.

There are many counts of this clone. The chain has TRBV6-1 and TRBJ2-1; 8 bases fit TRBD2. The CDR3 runs to 15 residues. Germline-derived CDR1 and CDR2 are MNHNS and SASEGT. The trim removed 2 bases at V and 8 bases at J, leaving 8 bases unmatched. CDR3: CASSETGLVVHEQFF. The CDR3 nucleotides read TGTGCCAGCAGTGAAACGGGACTAGTAGTCCATGAGCAGTTCTTC.

Ten or more counts support this clone. The chain carries TRBV9 and TRBJ2-1; 7 nucleotides align to TRBD2. J was trimmed by 7 bases and V by 1 base; bases with no gene match: 8. The length of the CDR3 is 15 residues. Germline V gene sequence: CDR1 SGDLS, CDR2 YYNGEE. CDR3 sequence: CASSVSTGGANEQFF. The DNA for the CDR3 is TGTGCCAGCAGCGTATCCACGGGAGGAGCAAATGAGCAGTTCTTC.

The chain has TRBV29-1 and TRBJ2-5; 7 positions match TRBD2. The CDR3 covers 13 residues. CDR1 is SQVTM and CDR2 is ANQGSEA in the germline V gene. J lost 4 bases, V lost 7 bases, and 9 bases had no gene match. DNA of the CDR3: TGCAGCGGGGGGGGTGGTAGTGGAGAGACCCAGTACTTC. This gives the protein CSGGGGSGETQYF.

The V and J genes are TRBV28 and TRBJ2-2; no definite D call. Deletions cut 6 bases from V and 1 base from J, with 9 bases between. This CDR3 contains 14 residues. Germline V CDR1 and CDR2: MDHEN, SYDVKM. The chain's CDR3 is CASSLQMNTGELFF. CDR3 nucleotides: TGTGCCAGCAGCTTACAGATGAACACCGGGGAGCTGTTTTTT. Based on the CDR3 plus reference TRBV28 and TRBJ2-2, the full variable domain is DVKVTQSSRYLVKRTGEKVFLECVQDMDHENMFWYRQDPGLGLRLIYFSYDVKMKEKGDIPEGYSVSREKKERFSLILESASTNQTSMYLCASSLQMNTGELFFGEGSRLTVL.

This clone has more than one count but fewer than ten. This chain connects TRBV11-2 to TRBJ2-1, with 8 bases matching TRBD2. The length of the CDR3 is 15 residues. The germline CDR1 and CDR2 sequences are SGHAT and FQNNGV. V lost 5 bases, J lost 11 bases, and 14 bases stayed unmatched. The CDR3 coding sequence is TGTGCCAGCAGCCCGCGGGCGGGAGGACCAACTAAGCAGTTCTTC. It specifies CASSPRAGGPTKQFF.

The V gene is TRBV27, the J gene TRBJ2-5; TRBD1 matches 10 bases. Trimming at V came to 5 bases and at J to 5 bases, leaving 8 bases not matched to a gene. Germline V gene sequence: CDR1 MNHEY, CDR2 SMNVEV (reference sequence). This CDR3 spans 15 amino acids. The CDR3 sequence: CASSKDRGRGETQYF. The CDR3 nucleotides read TGTGCCAGCAGTAAAGACAGGGGGCGAGGGGAGACCCAGTACTTC.

This clone was counted only a few times. The chain carries TRBV4-3 and TRBJ2-1, with 12 bases lining up with TRBD2. V lost 4 bases to trimming and J lost 5 bases; unmatched junction nucleotides: 6. The CDR3 runs 16 residues. Germline V gene sequence: CDR1 LGHNA, CDR2 YSLEER. The CDR3 DNA reads as TGCGCCAGCAGCCCTAGCGGGAGGGCCTACAACAATGAGCAGTTCTTC. Translated: CASSPSGRAYNNEQFF.

V and J are TRBV15 and TRBJ2-7; D remains unclear. V was clipped by 2 bases and J by 6 bases, with 8 bases between them. The CDR3 sequence is 12 residues long. CDR1 and CDR2 (germline): LNHNV, YYDKDF (reference sequence). CDR3 sequence: CATSRPFREQYF. The CDR3 DNA is TGTGCCACCAGCAGACCTTTTCGCGAGCAGTACTTC.

A single count supports this clone. This chain connects TRBV6-5 to TRBJ2-7, with D perhaps matching TRBD1 (6 bases). The V gene's germline CDR1 is MNHEY and CDR2 SVGAGI. V was shortened by 5 bases and J by 2 bases, with 16 bases between the two germline ends. CDR3 length: 15 residues. CDR3 sequence reads: CASSQQGGITYEQYF. For the CDR3, the DNA is TGTGCCAGCAGTCAACAGGGTGGTATTACCTACGAGCAGTACTTC.

This clone was detected many times. This sample also contains other DNA sequences that code for the same CDR3. This chain connects TRBV6-1 to TRBJ2-7; TRBD2 aligns across 8 bases. The trim removed 4 bases at V and 0 bases at J, leaving 2 bases unmatched. The CDR3 loop spans 14 amino acids. CDR1 and CDR2 from the germline V gene are MNHNS and SASEGT. The CDR3 nucleotides read TGTGCCAGCAGTGTAAGCGGGAGCTCCTACGAGCAGTACTTC. This translates into CASSVSGSSYEQYF.

V and J are TRBV14 and TRBJ2-3, with 9 bases matching TRBD2. Germline V lookup: CDR1 SGHDN, CDR2 FVKESK. The CDR3 is made up of 17 amino acids. The V gene end was trimmed by 0 bases and the J gene end by 0 bases; junction bases not matched to a gene: 4. As DNA, the CDR3 is TGTGCCAGCAGCCAAGATCTGGCGGGAGGGAGCACAGATACGCAGTATTTT. It encodes CASSQDLAGGSTDTQYF.

The gene calls are TRBV7-9 and TRBJ1-3, with 8 bases matching TRBD1. V gave up 8 bases and J gave up 6 bases; unmatched junction bases: 9. Germline loops: CDR1 SEHNR, CDR2 FQNEAQ (reference sequence). The CDR3 consists of 14 residues. The CDR3 sequence is CASGTDREANTIYF. The DNA of the CDR3 is TGTGCCAGCGGCACGGACAGGGAGGCAAACACCATATATTTT.

The chain joins TRBV6-1 to TRBJ2-7; 9 bases map to TRBD2. Per germline, CDR1 MNHNS and CDR2 SASEGT. This CDR3 is 15 amino acids long. Unmatched junction bases numbered 12, after V lost 7 bases and J lost 5 bases. The CDR3 coding sequence is TGTGCCAGCACTCACGGGTTAGCGGGAGCCGACGAGCAGTACTTC. As protein: CASTHGLAGADEQYF.

V usage is TRBV9 and J usage is TRBJ1-2; weak D call: TRBD1 (6 bases). This CDR3 region has 14 residues. V was pared by 0 bases and J by 8 bases, with 14 bases between. Germline assignment: CDR1 SGDLS and CDR2 YYNGEE. The CDR3 sequence: CASSVGAGVGGYTF. In DNA form, the CDR3 reads TGTGCCAGCAGCGTAGGGGCAGGGGTAGGAGGCTACACCTTC.

This chain links TRBV10-2 with TRBJ2-7, with D perhaps TRBD2 (5 bases). The CDR3 length is 14 residues. Germline CDR1 and CDR2: WSHSY and SAAADI. The germline V and J ends were trimmed by 3 bases and 4 bases, with 13 bases remaining between them. CDR3: CASSDSSPLYEQYF. In nucleotides, the CDR3 is TGCGCCAGCAGTGATTCTAGCCCTCTATACGAGCAGTACTTC.

This chain connects TRBV19 to TRBJ2-3; 9 bases line up with TRBD2. The trim removed 5 bases at V and 4 bases at J, leaving 7 bases unmatched. CDR1 is LNHDA and CDR2 is SQIVND in the germline V gene (reference sequence). The CDR3 is made up of 15 amino acids. The CDR3 coding sequence is TGTGCCAGTAGTTTAGCGGGAGACGGGGCAGATACGCAGTATTTT. It codes for CASSLAGDGADTQYF.

The genes are TRBV5-4 and TRBJ2-7; 8 nucleotides align to TRBD2. The CDR3 extends over 14 amino acids. CDR1 SGHNT and CDR2 YYREEE come from the germline V gene (reference sequence). The V segment lost 4 bases and the J segment 5 bases; nucleotides outside the gene matches: 8. CDR3 amino acids: CASSTKAGGNEQYF. CDR3 coding DNA: TGTGCCAGCAGCACCAAGGCGGGAGGTAACGAGCAGTACTTC.

The genes are TRBV19 and TRBJ2-6, with 7 positions matching TRBD1. J gave up 4 bases and V 7 bases, and 7 bases lay outside the gene matches. The CDR3 spans 15 residues. In germline, CDR1 is LNHDA, CDR2 SQIVND (reference sequence). The CDR3 loop reads CASKRGTAGANVLTF. The CDR3 DNA follows: TGTGCCAGTAAGAGAGGGACAGCCGGGGCCAACGTCCTGACTTTC.

This chain uses TRBV30 with TRBJ1-1, with no clear D. The CDR3 is made up of 11 amino acids. V gave up 7 bases and J gave up 3 bases, with 9 bases separating them. Germline V CDR1 and CDR2: GTSNPN, SVGIG (reference sequence). The CDR3 is CALVGHTEAFF. CDR3 nucleotides: TGTGCCTTGGTGGGCCACACTGAAGCTTTCTTT.

The rearrangement uses TRBV25-1 and TRBJ1-4, with D maybe TRBD1 (5 bases). The length of the CDR3 is 14 residues. CDR1 and CDR2 from the germline V gene are MGHDK and SYGVNS. With 4 bases removed from V and 8 bases from J, the gap between germline ends came to 14 bases. CDR3 in DNA: TGTGCCAGCAGTGCGGGACTCGCGGCGGAAAAACTGTTTTTT. Translated, it gives CASSAGLAAEKLFF.